A selection of T cell receptor beta chains follows, all from one sample in a study of control samples from healthy donors and cancer patients. Some clones are missing from TCRdb's copy, which holds only in-frame ones; the method was immunoSEQ multiplex PCR. This table holds tens of thousands of clones, around 87% found once. Material for sequencing was PBMCs. Receptors originate from a woman aged 50 to 60 with head and neck cancer. The CDR3 runs from the conserved cysteine through the conserved F or W. The order of the fields is J gene, clone size, D gene, V gene, CDR3 DNA, CDR3 protein. D genes are given only for firm matches. Clone size, where shown, is once, few, many, or a class for clones that have expanded.

TRBJ1-2 few NA TRBV13 TGTGCCAGCAGCTTAGAAGAGGGAAACTATGGCTACACCTTC CASSLEEGNYGYTF
TRBJ2-7 NA NA TRBV12-3/TRBV12-4 TGTGCCAGCAGTCTCGGGGGAGGACAGCAGTACTTC CASSLGGGQQYF
TRBJ2-7 few NA TRBV5-4 TGTGCCAGCAGCTTGGAGGACACCTACGAGCAGTACTTC CASSLEDTYEQYF
TRBJ1-5 few NA TRBV19 TGTGCCAGTAGAACCGAAGTCGGGTCAGGGGATCAGCCCCAGCATTTT CASRTEVGSGDQPQHF
TRBJ2-2 NA NA TRBV18 TGTGCCAGCTCACCCCTACGGGGGTCAAAAGGGAACACCGGGGAGCTGTTTTTT CASSPLRGSKGNTGELFF
TRBJ2-5 NA NA TRBV18 TGTGCCAGCTCACCAGTACAAGAGACCCAGTACTTC CASSPVQETQYF
TRBJ1-4 NA NA TRBV18 TGTGCCAGCTCACTTGGGGGCGCCGGTGAAAAACTGTTTTTT CASSLGGAGEKLFF
TRBJ1-5 NA NA TRBV6-2/TRBV6-3 TGTGCCAGCAGCCCCGGGCCCCAGGGAAGTTGGGGCCCTGGGGCTCCCAATCAGCCCCAGCATTTT CASSPGPQGSWGPGAPNQPQHF
TRBJ1-2 NA TRBD1 TRBV4-2 TGTGCCAGCAGCCAAGAATTCACAGGGGGCCGAGGCTACACCTTC CASSQEFTGGRGYTF
TRBJ1-1 NA TRBD1 TRBV19 TGTGCCAGTAGTATATTAGGTAGGGACAGGGGGCTGGGGAACACTGAAGCTTTCTTT CASSILGRDRGLGNTEAFF
TRBJ1-1 NA NA TRBV25-1 TGTGCCAGCAGTGCAACAACAGGGAAGGACACTGAAGCTTTCTTT CASSATTGKDTEAFF
TRBJ2-3 NA NA TRBV6-4 TGTGCCAGCACCACTAGTTATCGGCCACGCCACACAGATACGCAGTATTTT CASTTSYRPRHTDTQYF
TRBJ2-2 few NA TRBV25-1 TGTGCCAGCTCCCGCCAGACTGCCGGGGAGCTGTTTTTT CASSRQTAGELFF
TRBJ1-3 NA NA TRBV7-8 TGTGCCAGCAGCCCGGCCCCGGACCGATTCTCTGGAAACACCATATATTTT CASSPAPDRFSGNTIYF
TRBJ2-1 NA TRBD2 TRBV14 TGTGCCAGCAGCCACCAAGGGAGGGCCGTCGGGCAGTTCTTC CASSHQGRAVGQFF
TRBJ2-7 NA TRBD1 TRBV5-1 TGCGCCAGCAGCCGGGACAGGGTGGGGAACGAGCAGTACTTC CASSRDRVGNEQYF
TRBJ2-5 few NA TRBV6-5 TGTGCCAGCAGTTACCAGGGCCGTACGGAGACCCAGTACTTC CASSYQGRTETQYF
TRBJ2-7 medium-sized NA TRBV5-4 TGTGCCAGCAGCCAGACAGGATACGAGCAGTACTTC CASSQTGYEQYF
TRBJ2-7 NA NA TRBV28 TGTGCCAGCAGTTCGGGACCGGGTTCACCGTACTTC CASSSGPGSPYF
TRBJ1-1 NA TRBD1 TRBV3-1/TRBV3-2 TGTGCCAGCAGTCGACAGGGTAGTCACACTGAAGCTTTCTTT CASSRQGSHTEAFF
TRBJ1-1 once NA TRBV12-3/TRBV12-4 TGTGCCAGCAGTTTAAAGGGTAACTCTGAAGCTTTCTTT CASSLKGNSEAFF
TRBJ1-3 NA NA TRBV27 TGTGCCAGCAGTTCTACAGTTGGAAACACCATATATTTT CASSSTVGNTIYF
TRBJ1-6 NA TRBD1 TRBV6-2/TRBV6-3 TGTGCCAGCAGTTACTCGCCGTGGGACAGCGCTAATTCACCCCTCCACTTT CASSYSPWDSANSPLHF
TRBJ1-5 NA NA TRBV19 TGTGCCAGTAATACTTTTCGGGCCATAAGCAATCAGCCCCAGCATTTT CASNTFRAISNQPQHF
TRBJ2-1 NA NA TRBV19 TGTGCCAGTAGTATGGTTAGCGCCTACAATGAGCAGTTCTTC CASSMVSAYNEQFF
TRBJ1-1 NA NA TRBV20-1 TGCAGTGCTGTTAAGACGCTGGCCGCTTTCTTT CSAVKTLAAFF
TRBJ2-5 NA NA TRBV7-2 TGTGCCAGCAGCTTAGCTGGACAGTCGCGGCAACAAGAGACCCAGTACTTC CASSLAGQSRQQETQYF
TRBJ1-5 NA NA TRBV3-1/TRBV3-2 TGTGCCAGCAGCCAAGCGCGCAATCAGCCCCAGCATTTT CASSQARNQPQHF
TRBJ1-2 NA TRBD1 TRBV4-1 TGCGCCAGCAGCCAAGACGGACAGGGGTCGATCTATGGCTACACCTTC CASSQDGQGSIYGYTF
TRBJ1-2 medium-sized NA TRBV6-1 TGTGCCAGCAGTGAAGAAACGGGACACGTGGGGGGCTACACCTTC CASSEETGHVGGYTF
TRBJ1-2 NA NA TRBV5-6 TGTGCCAGCAGCTTCCGGGGAGGGGACAACTATGGCTACACCTTC CASSFRGGDNYGYTF
TRBJ1-2 NA NA TRBV3-1/TRBV3-2 TGTGCCAGCAGCCACGGAACGGGGAGTCACTATGGCTACACCTTC CASSHGTGSHYGYTF
TRBJ2-1 NA NA TRBV10-3 TGTGCCATCAGTTACGGGGGAATCAATGAGCAGTTCTTC CAISYGGINEQFF
TRBJ2-1 NA TRBD1 TRBV2 TGTGCCAGCAGTCCCCGGGGGGGACAGGGGTTCTATGAGCAGTTCTTC CASSPRGGQGFYEQFF
TRBJ1-6 NA TRBD1 TRBV9 TGTGCCAGCAGCGTAGTGGGGACAGGTAATTCACCCCTCCACTTT CASSVVGTGNSPLHF
TRBJ2-1 once TRBD1 TRBV19 TGTGCCAGTAGTACCCGGGACAGGTCGTTGGCGGGGAGCTCCTACAATGAGCAGTTCTTC CASSTRDRSLAGSSYNEQFF
TRBJ1-6 NA NA TRBV6-5 TGTGCCAGCAATCCGGACGGTAATTCACCCCTCCACTTT CASNPDGNSPLHF
TRBJ2-7 NA TRBD1 TRBV5-6 TGTGCCAGCAGCTTGGAGGGGGCCTCCTACGAGCAGTACTTC CASSLEGASYEQYF
TRBJ2-3 NA NA TRBV24-1 TGTGCCACCAGTGATAACAGGCGCGCTAGCACAGATACGCAGTATTTT CATSDNRRASTDTQYF
TRBJ1-6 NA NA TRBV3-1/TRBV3-2 TGTGCCAGCAGCCAAGGTAGTTTTTGGCAGGGCAATTCACCCCTCCACTTT CASSQGSFWQGNSPLHF
TRBJ2-3 NA NA TRBV21-1 TGTGCCAGCAGCCTTATCACACAGGGGGGAGATACGCAGTATTTT CASSLITQGGDTQYF
TRBJ2-4 NA TRBD1 TRBV6-1 TGTGCCAGCAGTGAAGTGACAGGGGCCAAAAACATTCAGTACTTC CASSEVTGAKNIQYF
TRBJ2-5 NA NA TRBV7-2 TGTGCCAGCAGCTTATGGAAAGGGGGTCAAGAGACCCAGTACTTC CASSLWKGGQETQYF
TRBJ2-1 NA TRBD1 TRBV3-1/TRBV3-2 TGTGCCAGCAGCCAAGAGGTTGACAGGGGGCAGTTCTTC CASSQEVDRGQFF
TRBJ2-7 NA NA TRBV10-3 TGTGCCATCAGTGCGGACGGGTCCTACGAGCAGTACTTC CAISADGSYEQYF
TRBJ2-5 NA NA TRBV12-2 TGTGCAAGTCGCTTAGCGGGGGGAGAGACCCAGTACTTC CASRLAGGETQYF
TRBJ1-5 NA NA TRBV6-5 TGTGCCAGCACTGCCAGTTTTTATCAGCCCCAGCATTTT CASTASFYQPQHF
TRBJ2-7 NA NA TRBV7-3 TGTGCCAGCAGCTTACTGGCTGGCTACGAGCAGTACTTC CASSLLAGYEQYF
TRBJ2-3 NA NA TRBV5-1 TGCGCCAGCAGGATTTCAGGGGAAACGACAGATACGCAGTATTTT CASRISGETTDTQYF
TRBJ1-1 NA NA TRBV5-1 TGCGCCAGCAGCTCGGACAGATATGAAGCTTTCTTT CASSSDRYEAFF
TRBJ1-2 NA NA TRBV5-1 TGCGCCAGCAGCTTGACCCCGGGGGGGACTAGTGGCTACACCTTC CASSLTPGGTSGYTF
TRBJ2-5 NA NA TRBV9 TGTGCCAGCAGCGTAGGAAAGGGACCCCAAGAGACCCAGTACTTC CASSVGKGPQETQYF